This T cell receptor (beta chain) was captured in a study of T cells in Graves' hyperthyroidism and ophthalmopathy. Template material for amplifying TCR beta CDR3 regions consisted of RNA transcripts. With the HTBI primer set, the TCR CDR3 went through a first round of RT-PCR. TCRdb re-called the multiplex PCR reads through MiXCR, storing one row per CDR3 protein. This sample has under 450,000 distinct CDR3 sequences; 15% to 19% occur once, and the top ten carry 11% to 15%. When ophthalmopathy did not progress within 18 months, Graves' hyperthyroidism was considered stable. Trimming took off 3 bases at V and 10 bases at J, with 9 bases between the two ends. This CDR3 contains 11 residues. CDR1 is SNHLY and CDR2 is FYNNEI in the germline V gene.

The origin of this receptor is a woman aged 18-29 years with Graves' hyperthyroidism. The specimen was blood. The chain couples TRBV2 to TRBJ2-5, with D uncertain. CDR3 sequence: CASSDRPDQYF. The CDR3 nucleotides read TGTGCCAGCAGTGATAGGCCAGACCAGTACTTC.